This T cell receptor (beta chain) was obtained from a study of blood T cell repertoires in COVID-19. V shed 4 bases and J 5 bases; nucleotides not matched to a gene: 5. The CDR3 spans 14 residues. Germline V CDR1 and CDR2: SGHRS, YFSETQ. The table came from immunoSEQ multiplex PCR; TCRdb's copy has only in-frame clones and leaves some out. The table shows around 120,000 clones, with 80% to 90% occurring only once. Participants were aged about 18 to 100 years from 24 US areas. Participant-reported clinical history was the basis for cohort assignment. The material sequenced was PBMCs or T cells enriched from blood (not recorded which). The chain is built from TRBV5-1 and TRBJ1-4; 7 nucleotides agree with TRBD1. This clonotype originated in a woman in her forties or fifties who had recovered from COVID-19. In DNA, the CDR3 is TGCGCCAGCAGCCCCGGACAGGAAAATGAAAAACTGTTTTTT. Translated, it gives CASSPGQENEKLFF. Filled out from reference TRBV5-1 and TRBJ1-4, the complete variable domain reads KAGVTQTPRYLIKTRGQQVTLSCSPISGHRSVSWYQQTPGQGLQFLFEYFSETQRNKGNFPGRFSGRQFSNSRSEMNVSTLELGDSALYLCASSPGQENEKLFFGSGTQLSVL.